The 5 T cell receptor beta chains in this list originate from one sample, sequenced in a study of sequential checkpoint blockade in melanoma. The protocol was immunoSEQ multiplex PCR, while the TCRdb copy is restricted to in-frame clones and leaves out a portion. The data show roughly 1,800 clones, around a fifth seen once. The sample's treatment: randomized to nivolumab then ipilimumab (arm A) or the reverse (arm B). The source was tumor tissue (inferred from file names), collected from a patient given nivolumab and ipilimumab in sequence. These receptors were obtained from a human donor with melanoma.

The CDR3 here is CASSGVTSGRASYEQYF. Here the CDR3 DNA reads TGTGCCAGCTCCGGAGTCACTAGCGGGAGGGCCTCATACGAGCAGTACTTC. This chain joins TRBV12-5 and TRBJ2-7, with TRBD2 matching over 13 bases. Per the germline V gene, CDR1 is LGHNT and CDR2 is FRNRAP. This CDR3 spans 17 amino acids.

This clone has just a few counts. V gene TRBV28 combines with J gene TRBJ1-5, with a weak D call TRBD1 (6 bases). Germline V lookup: CDR1 MDHEN, CDR2 SYDVKM. The CDR3 consists of 15 residues. Trimming shortened V by 4 bases and J by 5 bases, and 15 bases separated the two germline ends. The CDR3 coding sequence is TGTGCCAGCAGTTCGTACAGGGTAAAGTATCAGCCCCAGCATTTT. This gives the protein CASSSYRVKYQPQHF.

V is TRBV5-1 and J is TRBJ1-5; 10 positions match TRBD1. CDR1 is SGHRS, CDR2 YFSETQ, per germline. The CDR3 loop spans 15 amino acids. V shed 5 bases, J shed 9 bases, and the junction held 11 bases outside the gene matches. The CDR3 sequence is CASSRTGGNHRPQHF. The DNA of the CDR3 is TGCGCCAGCAGTAGGACAGGGGGAAACCATCGGCCCCAGCATTTT. The variable domain in full, with the rest retrieved from reference TRBV5-1 and TRBJ1-5, is KAGVTQTPRYLIKTRGQQVTLSCSPISGHRSVSWYQQTPGQGLQFLFEYFSETQRNKGNFPGRFSGRQFSNSRSEMNVSTLELGDSALYLCASSRTGGNHRPQHFGDGTRLSIL.

This clone occurred a few times. V usage is TRBV6-8 and J usage is TRBJ2-3; TRBD2 matches 12 bases. CDR3 length: 15 amino acids. The ends lost 10 bases at V and 3 bases at J; junction bases unmatched: 8. Germline CDR1 reads MNHGY; CDR2 reads SAAAGT. CDR3 DNA: TGTGCCACAACAGTTACTAGCGGGAGGACAGATACGCAGTATTTT. This encodes CATTVTSGRTDTQYF.

This clone was counted between two and nine times. This chain links TRBV11-3 with TRBJ2-1; the D gene could be TRBD1 or TRBD2 (5 bases each). Germline lookup yields CDR1 SGHNT and CDR2 YENEEA. The CDR3 runs 15 residues. V lost 3 bases and J 8 bases, leaving 17 bases between the germline ends. The CDR3, as DNA: TGTGCCAGCAGCTTGGGCCGGGACCTACCCCATGAGCAGTTCTTC. It specifies CASSLGRDLPHEQFF.